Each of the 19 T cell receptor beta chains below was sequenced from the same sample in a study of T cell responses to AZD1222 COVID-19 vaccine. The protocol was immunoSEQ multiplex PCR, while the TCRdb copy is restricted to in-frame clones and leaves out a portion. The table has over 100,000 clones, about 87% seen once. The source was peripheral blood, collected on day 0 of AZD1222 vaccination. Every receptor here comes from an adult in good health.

CDR3 loop: CASTEGGTYNSPLHF. The CDR3 DNA is TGTGCCAGCACCGAAGGGGGAACCTATAATTCACCCCTCCACTTT. J is TRBJ1-6 and V is TRBV6-5; tentative D call: TRBD1 (6 bases). The V gene's germline CDR1 is MNHEY and CDR2 SVGAGI. Trimming removed 7 bases from V and 2 bases from J, with 12 bases in between. The CDR3 loop spans 15 amino acids.

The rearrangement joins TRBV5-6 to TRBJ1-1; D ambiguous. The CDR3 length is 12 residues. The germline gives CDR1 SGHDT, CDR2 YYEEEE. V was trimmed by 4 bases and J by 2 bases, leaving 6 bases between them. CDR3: CASSAYNTEAFF. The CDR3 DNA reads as TGTGCCAGCAGCGCTTATAACACTGAAGCTTTCTTT.

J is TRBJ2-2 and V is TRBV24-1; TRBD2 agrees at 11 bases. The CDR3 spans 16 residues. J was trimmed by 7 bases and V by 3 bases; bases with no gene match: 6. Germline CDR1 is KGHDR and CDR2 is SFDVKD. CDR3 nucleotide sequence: TGTGCCACCAGTGATGTAGCGGGGGGGCTTGGCGGGGAGCTGTTTTTT. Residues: CATSDVAGGLGGELFF.

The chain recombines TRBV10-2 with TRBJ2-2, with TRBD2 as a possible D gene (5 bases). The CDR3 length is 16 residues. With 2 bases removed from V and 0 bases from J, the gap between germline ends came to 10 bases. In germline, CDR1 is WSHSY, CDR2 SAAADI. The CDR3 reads CASSEPRTSNTGELFF. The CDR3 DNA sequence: TGCGCCAGCAGTGAGCCGAGGACTTCGAACACCGGGGAGCTGTTTTTT.

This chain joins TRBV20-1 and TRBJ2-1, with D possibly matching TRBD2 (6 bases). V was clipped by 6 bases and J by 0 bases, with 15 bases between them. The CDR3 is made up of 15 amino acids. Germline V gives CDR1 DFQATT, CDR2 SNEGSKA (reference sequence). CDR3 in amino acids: CSASDLASSYNEQFF. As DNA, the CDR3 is TGCAGTGCCAGTGATCTAGCGAGCTCCTACAATGAGCAGTTCTTC.

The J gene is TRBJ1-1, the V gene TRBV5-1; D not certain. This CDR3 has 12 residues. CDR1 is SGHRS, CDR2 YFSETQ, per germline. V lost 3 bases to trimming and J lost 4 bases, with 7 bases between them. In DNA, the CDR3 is TGCGCCAGCAGCTCGACTCTCACTGAAGCTTTCTTT. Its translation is CASSSTLTEAFF.

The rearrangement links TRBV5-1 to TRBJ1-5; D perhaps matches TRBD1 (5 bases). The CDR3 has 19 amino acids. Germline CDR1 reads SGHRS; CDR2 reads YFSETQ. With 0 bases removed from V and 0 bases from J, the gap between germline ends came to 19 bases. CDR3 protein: CASSLGRSGRENSNQPQHF. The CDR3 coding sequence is TGCGCCAGCAGCTTGGGCCGGTCGGGGCGGGAGAATAGCAATCAGCCCCAGCATTTT.

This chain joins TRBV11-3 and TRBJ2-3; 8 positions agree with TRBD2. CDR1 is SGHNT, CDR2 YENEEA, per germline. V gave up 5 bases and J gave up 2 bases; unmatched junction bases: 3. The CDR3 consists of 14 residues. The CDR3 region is CASSPGGDTDTQYF. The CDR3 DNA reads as TGTGCCAGCAGCCCCGGGGGGGACACAGATACGCAGTATTTT.

In DNA form, the CDR3 reads TGCGCCAGCAGCTGGACAGGGCTCGCCGGGGAGCCCCAGCATTTT. It is translated as CASSWTGLAGEPQHF. V is TRBV5-1 and J is TRBJ1-5, with 8 bases fitting TRBD1. V dropped 3 bases and J dropped 8; count of bases not matched to a gene: 10. The CDR3 is made up of 15 amino acids. From germline, CDR1 is SGHRS and CDR2 YFSETQ.

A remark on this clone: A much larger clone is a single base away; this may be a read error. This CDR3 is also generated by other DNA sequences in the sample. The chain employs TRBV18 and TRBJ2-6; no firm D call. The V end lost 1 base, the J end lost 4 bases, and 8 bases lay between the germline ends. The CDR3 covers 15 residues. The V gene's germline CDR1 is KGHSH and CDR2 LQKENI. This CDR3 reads CASSPLGEGANVLTF. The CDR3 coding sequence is TGTGCCAGCTCACCACTTGGGGAAGGGGCCAACGTCCTGACTTTC. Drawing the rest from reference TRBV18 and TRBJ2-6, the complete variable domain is NAGVMQNPRHLVRRRGQEARLRCSPMKGHSHVYWYRQLPEEGLKFMVYLQKENIIDESGMPKERFSAEFPKEGPSILRIQQVVRGDSAAYFCASSPLGEGANVLTFGAGSRLTVL.

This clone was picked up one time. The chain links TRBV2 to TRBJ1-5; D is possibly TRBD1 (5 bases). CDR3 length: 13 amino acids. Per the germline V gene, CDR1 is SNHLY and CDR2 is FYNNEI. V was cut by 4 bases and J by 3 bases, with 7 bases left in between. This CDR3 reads CASSGDLNQPQHF. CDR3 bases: TGTGCCAGCAGTGGGGACCTCAATCAGCCCCAGCATTTT.

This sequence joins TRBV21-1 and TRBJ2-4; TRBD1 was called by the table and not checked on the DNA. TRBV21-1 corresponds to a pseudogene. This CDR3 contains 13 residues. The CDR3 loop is CASVRQGRNIQYF. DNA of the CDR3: TGTGCCAGCGTACGACAGGGTCGAAACATTCAGTACTTC.

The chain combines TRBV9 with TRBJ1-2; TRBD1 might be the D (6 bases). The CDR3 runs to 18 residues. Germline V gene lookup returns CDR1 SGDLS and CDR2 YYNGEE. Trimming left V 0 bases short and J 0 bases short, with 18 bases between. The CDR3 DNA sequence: TGTGCCAGCAGCGTAGGTTGGGGAGCAGGGGCTGCTAACTATGGCTACACCTTC. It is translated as CASSVGWGAGAANYGYTF.

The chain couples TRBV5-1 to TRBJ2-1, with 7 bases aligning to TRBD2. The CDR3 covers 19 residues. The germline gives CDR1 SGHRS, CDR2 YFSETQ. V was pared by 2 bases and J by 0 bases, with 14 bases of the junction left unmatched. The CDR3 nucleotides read TGCGCCAGCAGCTTCCGGACTAGTAGCGCAAAGATCTCCTACAATGAGCAGTTCTTC. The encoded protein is CASSFRTSSAKISYNEQFF. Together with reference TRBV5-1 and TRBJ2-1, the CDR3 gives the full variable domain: KAGVTQTPRYLIKTRGQQVTLSCSPISGHRSVSWYQQTPGQGLQFLFEYFSETQRNKGNFPGRFSGRQFSNSRSEMNVSTLELGDSALYLCASSFRTSSAKISYNEQFFGPGTRLTVL.

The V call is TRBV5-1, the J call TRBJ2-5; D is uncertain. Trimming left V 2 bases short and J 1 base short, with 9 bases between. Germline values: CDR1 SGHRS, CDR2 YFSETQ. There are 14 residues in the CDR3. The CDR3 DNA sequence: TGCGCCAGCAGCTTAGGAGTTGTCCAAGAGACCCAGTACTTC. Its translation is CASSLGVVQETQYF.

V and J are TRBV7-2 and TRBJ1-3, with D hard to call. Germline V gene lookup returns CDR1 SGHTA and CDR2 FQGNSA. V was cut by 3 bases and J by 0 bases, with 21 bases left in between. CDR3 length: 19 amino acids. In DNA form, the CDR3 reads TGTGCCAGCAGCTTGGGCTCCCTTGAGCCACGGTTCTCTGGAAACACCATATATTTT. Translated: CASSLGSLEPRFSGNTIYF.

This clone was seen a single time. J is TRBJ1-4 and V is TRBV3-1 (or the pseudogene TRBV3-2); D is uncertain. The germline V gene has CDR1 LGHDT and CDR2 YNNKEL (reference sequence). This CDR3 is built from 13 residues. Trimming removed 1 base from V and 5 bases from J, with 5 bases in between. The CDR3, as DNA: TGTGCCAGCAGCCAAGTTCAGAATGAAAAACTGTTTTTT. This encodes CASSQVQNEKLFF.

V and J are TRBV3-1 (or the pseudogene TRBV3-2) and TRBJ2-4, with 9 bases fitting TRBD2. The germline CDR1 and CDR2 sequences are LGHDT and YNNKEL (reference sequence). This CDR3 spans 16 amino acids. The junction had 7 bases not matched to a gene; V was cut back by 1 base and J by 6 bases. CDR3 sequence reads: CASSQGTSDKLNIQYF. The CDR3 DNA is TGTGCCAGCAGCCAAGGGACTAGCGATAAATTAAACATTCAGTACTTC.

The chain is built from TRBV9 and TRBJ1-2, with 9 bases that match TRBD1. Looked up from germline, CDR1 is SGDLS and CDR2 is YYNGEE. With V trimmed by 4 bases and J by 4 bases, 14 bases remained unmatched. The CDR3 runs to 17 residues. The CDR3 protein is CASSTSGQGFFLYGYTF. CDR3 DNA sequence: TGTGCCAGCAGCACCTCGGGACAGGGCTTTTTTCTCTATGGCTACACCTTC.